Below are 20 T cell receptor beta chains sequenced from a single sample in a study of STAT5B mutations in CD4+ large granular lymphocyte leukemia. The method was immunoSEQ multiplex PCR; TCRdb's version includes in-frame clones alone and lacks a portion of them. Altogether roughly 40,000 clones are present, roughly four fifths being singletons, with the ten largest covering 3% to 4.5%. Source material: CD4+ T cells from blood buffy coats. The receptors here all came from a human donor in good health.

This chain uses TRBV6-4 with TRBJ2-7; 9 bases match TRBD1. The CDR3 runs 15 residues. Germline CDR1 MRHNA, CDR2 SNTAGT. After removal of 5 bases from V and 5 bases from J, the junction contained 10 bases not matched to a gene. The CDR3 DNA reads as TGTGCCAGCAGTTCCATACAGGGGGCGTTGAACGAGCAGTACTTC. This codes for CASSSIQGALNEQYF.

The V gene is TRBV18, the J gene TRBJ2-1; 11 positions agree with TRBD1. J gave up 4 bases and V 0 bases, and 5 bases lay outside the gene matches. CDR1 is KGHSH, CDR2 LQKENI, per germline. This CDR3 is built from 17 residues. The CDR3 coding sequence is TGTGCCAGCTCACCACCGACCGGGACAGGGGGTTACAATGAGCAGTTCTTC. It codes for CASSPPTGTGGYNEQFF.

The J gene is TRBJ1-1, the V gene TRBV6-5; D is undetermined. Germline V gene sequence: CDR1 MNHEY, CDR2 SVGAGI. V was cut by 0 bases and J by 0 bases, with 8 bases left in between. The CDR3 contains 15 residues. CDR3 sequence reads: CASSYSGYMNTEAFF. CDR3 in DNA: TGTGCCAGCAGTTACTCTGGGTACATGAACACTGAAGCTTTCTTT.

The rearrangement joins TRBV5-1 to TRBJ2-7; tentative D call: TRBD1 (6 bases). Deletions cut 6 bases from V and 5 bases from J, with 12 bases between. This CDR3 is 12 amino acids long. Per the germline V gene, CDR1 is SGHRS and CDR2 is YFSETQ. In DNA form, the CDR3 reads TGCGCCAGCAACCTACAGGGCGACGAGCAGTACTTC. This sequence encodes CASNLQGDEQYF.

The V and J genes are TRBV7-7 and TRBJ2-3; D perhaps matches TRBD2 (6 bases). The CDR3 consists of 15 residues. Per the germline V gene, CDR1 is SSHAT and CDR2 is FNYEAQ (reference sequence). Trimming left V 5 bases short and J 0 bases short, with 12 bases between. In DNA form, the CDR3 reads TGTGCCAGCAGCCCCGGGACTTCTAGCACAGATACGCAGTATTTT. Encoded protein: CASSPGTSSTDTQYF.

The chain is built from TRBV6-5 and TRBJ1-1; D perhaps matches TRBD1 (6 bases). The CDR3 has 16 residues. Trimming removed 2 bases at V and 2 bases at J, with 15 bases between. Germline V gives CDR1 MNHEY, CDR2 SVGAGI. The chain's CDR3 is CASSYGGALFNTEAFF. Written as DNA, the CDR3 is TGTGCCAGCAGTTACGGGGGGGCCCTCTTCAACACTGAAGCTTTCTTT.

The chain carries TRBV2 and TRBJ1-2, with unresolved D. This CDR3 has 11 residues. The V end was cut by 3 bases, the J end by 7 bases, with 6 bases between. The germline CDR1 and CDR2 sequences are SNHLY and FYNNEI. CDR3: CASSEKSGYTF. In DNA form, the CDR3 reads TGTGCCAGCAGTGAGAAGTCTGGCTACACCTTC. Together with reference TRBV2 and TRBJ1-2, the CDR3 gives the full variable domain: EPEVTQTPSHQVTQMGQEVILRCVPISNHLYFYWYRQILGQKVEFLVSFYNNEISEKSEIFDDQFSVERPDGSNFTLKIRSTKLEDSAMYFCASSEKSGYTFGSGTRLTVV.

The chain couples TRBV23-1 to TRBJ2-7; the match to TRBD1 covers 8 bases. TRBV23-1 is flagged as an ORF with uncertain function. The CDR3 consists of 14 residues. J lost 6 bases, V lost 3 bases, and 7 bases had no gene match. CDR3 loop: CASSHLTGAVEQYF. The CDR3, as DNA: TGCGCCAGCAGTCACCTGACAGGGGCAGTCGAGCAGTACTTC.

The chain links TRBV2 to TRBJ1-5; D is ambiguous. The germline CDR1 and CDR2 sequences are SNHLY and FYNNEI. With 6 bases removed from V and 0 bases from J, the gap between germline ends came to 6 bases. CDR3 size: 13 residues. The CDR3, as DNA: TGTGCCAGCAGAGCCTATAGCAATCAGCCCCAGCATTTT. Translation gives CASRAYSNQPQHF.

The V and J genes are TRBV5-4 and TRBJ2-7, with 12 bases aligning to TRBD2. The CDR3 extends over 18 amino acids. V was pared by 0 bases and J by 1 base, with 8 bases of the junction left unmatched. Germline CDR1 SGHNT, CDR2 YYREEE (reference sequence). The CDR3 DNA sequence: TGTGCCAGCAGCTTGGCTCCTAGCGGGAGGGCCTCGTCCTACGAGCAGTACTTC. Translation gives CASSLAPSGRASSYEQYF.

The rearrangement uses TRBV6-1 and TRBJ1-5; 7 bases map to TRBD1. Unmatched junction bases numbered 10, after V lost 1 base and J lost 7 bases. This CDR3 has 16 amino acids. Germline V gene lookup returns CDR1 MNHNS and CDR2 SASEGT. The CDR3 spells CASSEEYRGFGQPQHF. The CDR3 DNA follows: TGTGCCAGCAGTGAAGAATACAGGGGATTTGGGCAGCCCCAGCATTTT.

The chain uses TRBV18 and TRBJ2-3, with 12 bases aligning to TRBD2. This CDR3 has 16 amino acids. V lost 2 bases and J lost 5; bases outside the gene matches: 5. The germline V gene has CDR1 KGHSH and CDR2 LQKENI. CDR3 bases: TGTGCCAGCTCACCAAGGACTAGCGGGGCACAAGATACGCAGTATTTT. It is translated as CASSPRTSGAQDTQYF. Supplemented by reference TRBV18 and TRBJ2-3, the full variable domain reads NAGVMQNPRHLVRRRGQEARLRCSPMKGHSHVYWYRQLPEEGLKFMVYLQKENIIDESGMPKERFSAEFPKEGPSILRIQQVVRGDSAAYFCASSPRTSGAQDTQYFGPGTRLTVL.

CDR3 sequence: CASSFHVGQETQYF. The CDR3 nucleotides read TGTGCCAGTAGTTTCCATGTTGGGCAAGAGACCCAGTACTTC. The gene calls are TRBV19 and TRBJ2-5; D is ambiguous. The CDR3 sequence is 14 residues long. From germline, CDR1 is LNHDA and CDR2 SQIVND (reference sequence). The ends were cut back, 5 bases at V and 2 bases at J, with 12 bases in the middle. The full variable domain, rest sourced from reference TRBV19 and TRBJ2-5, is DGGITQSPKYLFRKEGQNVTLSCEQNLNHDAMYWYRQDPGQGLRLIYYSQIVNDFQKGDIAEGYSVSREKKESFPLTVTSAQKNPTAFYLCASSFHVGQETQYFGPGTRLLVL.

The chain links TRBV11-2 to TRBJ1-4; 7 bases are shared with TRBD1. The CDR3 spans 16 residues. The ends lost 3 bases at V and 5 bases at J; junction bases unmatched: 9. CDR1 is SGHAT, CDR2 FQNNGV, per germline. This CDR3 reads CASSFSPGQPNEKLFF. The CDR3 DNA follows: TGTGCCAGCAGCTTCTCCCCGGGACAGCCCAATGAAAAACTGTTTTTT.

The chain joins TRBV15 to TRBJ2-5; tentative D call: TRBD1 (6 bases). CDR3 size: 13 residues. Trimming took 1 base from V and 4 from J, leaving 7 bases between them. Germline values: CDR1 LNHNV, CDR2 YYDKDF (reference sequence). In DNA form, the CDR3 reads TGTGCCACCAGCAGAGTAGGGGGAGAGACCCAGTACTTC. Amino acid sequence: CATSRVGGETQYF.

This chain links TRBV7-2 with TRBJ1-5, with D unresolved. Trimming took 4 bases from V and 9 from J, leaving 10 bases between them. Germline CDR1 is SGHTA and CDR2 is FQGNSA. CDR3 size: 12 residues. The CDR3 here is CASSSTQGPQHF. The CDR3 region has the DNA TGTGCCAGCAGCTCCACCCAAGGGCCCCAGCATTTT.

The rearrangement uses TRBV2 and TRBJ1-2; perhaps TRBD1 as D (5 bases). CDR1 and CDR2 (germline): SNHLY, FYNNEI. The germline V and J ends were trimmed by 5 bases and 6 bases, with 10 bases remaining between them. The CDR3 has 12 amino acids. CDR3: CASSSRGNGYTF. In nucleotides, the CDR3 is TGTGCCAGCAGTTCCCGGGGGAATGGCTACACCTTC.

The chain links TRBV21-1 to TRBJ2-5; TRBD2, the table's D call, was not compared with the DNA. TRBV21-1 is termed a pseudogene. The CDR3 is 14 amino acids. CDR3 sequence reads: CASSKGLAQETQYF. The CDR3 DNA is TGTGCCAGCAGCAAGGGACTAGCGCAAGAGACCCAGTACTTC.

The table lists this clone with a few counts. This chain uses TRBV19 with TRBJ1-2; 10 bases line up with TRBD1. J gave up 6 bases and V 6 bases, and 1 base lay outside the gene matches. Germline assignment: CDR1 LNHDA and CDR2 SQIVND (reference sequence). The CDR3 contains 12 residues. In DNA form, the CDR3 reads TGTGCCAGTAGAGGGACAGGGGATGGCTACACCTTC. Translated: CASRGTGDGYTF.

This clone has only a few counts. The chain combines TRBV4-1 with TRBJ1-2; 7 bases are shared with TRBD1. The germline V gene encodes CDR1 MGHRA and CDR2 YSYEKL. This CDR3 spans 15 amino acids. V was pared by 1 base and J by 1 base, with 3 bases of the junction left unmatched. CDR3 DNA sequence: TGCGCCAGCAGCCAAGGTTCAGGGGGTAACTATGGCTACACCTTC. Translation: CASSQGSGGNYGYTF.